This record covers a single TCR beta chain. Its cognate antigen is unknown. Within the sample, other DNA sequences also encode this same CDR3. V lost 4 bases and J lost 0; bases outside the gene matches: 6. The CDR3 loop spans 16 amino acids. The germline CDR1 and CDR2 sequences are SQVTM and ANQGSEA. This entry comes from a study of OX40 agonist ivuxolimab in advanced cancers. Study as a whole: A mean age of roughly 62 years, range about 20 to 79, was recorded, and around 85% were male. Antecedent anti-PD-1, anti-PD-L1 or anti-CTLA-4 therapy was permissible, with around 41% having received some. Three partial responders included one hepatocellular carcinoma patient and two cutaneous melanoma patients. Whole-study results and caveats: Determination of antigen specificity was not performed for the expanded peripheral T cells.

The protocol was immunoSEQ multiplex PCR, while the TCRdb copy is restricted to in-frame clones and leaves out a portion. Here the sample spans some 98,000 clones, about nine tenths being singletons. Sequencing was performed on CD4+ or CD8+ T cells sorted from blood, taken in a trial of the OX40 agonist ivuxolimab. J is TRBJ2-6 and V is TRBV29-1, with 7 bases fitting TRBD1. The sequence derives from an adult with an advanced solid tumor such as melanoma, head and neck, liver or kidney cancer. Written as DNA, the CDR3 is TGCAGCGTTGGGGGGCAGGGGGACTCTGGGGCCAACGTCCTGACTTTC. Residues: CSVGGQGDSGANVLTF.